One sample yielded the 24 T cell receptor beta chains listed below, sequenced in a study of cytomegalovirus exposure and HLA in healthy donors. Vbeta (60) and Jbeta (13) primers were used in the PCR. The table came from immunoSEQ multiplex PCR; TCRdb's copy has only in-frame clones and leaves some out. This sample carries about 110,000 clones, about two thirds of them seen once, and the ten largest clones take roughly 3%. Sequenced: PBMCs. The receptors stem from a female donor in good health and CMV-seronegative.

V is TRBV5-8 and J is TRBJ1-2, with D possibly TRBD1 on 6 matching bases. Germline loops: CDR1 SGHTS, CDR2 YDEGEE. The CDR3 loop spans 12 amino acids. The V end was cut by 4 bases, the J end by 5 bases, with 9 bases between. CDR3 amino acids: CASSQQGYGYTF. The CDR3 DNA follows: TGTGCCAGCAGCCAACAGGGATATGGCTACACCTTC. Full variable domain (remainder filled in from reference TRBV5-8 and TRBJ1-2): EAGVTQSPTHLIKTRGQQATLRCSPISGHTSVYWYQQALGLGLQFLLWYDEGEERNRGNFPPRFSGRQFPNYSSELNVNALELEDSALYLCASSQQGYGYTFGSGTRLTVV.

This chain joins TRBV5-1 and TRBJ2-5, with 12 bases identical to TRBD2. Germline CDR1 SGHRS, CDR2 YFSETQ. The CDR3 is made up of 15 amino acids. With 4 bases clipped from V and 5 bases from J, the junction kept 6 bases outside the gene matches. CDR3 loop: CASSRRTSGAETQYF. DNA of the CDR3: TGCGCCAGCAGCCGCCGGACTAGCGGGGCGGAGACCCAGTACTTC.

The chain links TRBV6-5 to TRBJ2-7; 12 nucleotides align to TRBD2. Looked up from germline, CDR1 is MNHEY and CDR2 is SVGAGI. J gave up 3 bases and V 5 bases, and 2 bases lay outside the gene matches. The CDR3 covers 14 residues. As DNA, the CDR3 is TGTGCCAGCAGTCGGACTAGCGGGATCTACGAGCAGTACTTC. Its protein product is CASSRTSGIYEQYF.

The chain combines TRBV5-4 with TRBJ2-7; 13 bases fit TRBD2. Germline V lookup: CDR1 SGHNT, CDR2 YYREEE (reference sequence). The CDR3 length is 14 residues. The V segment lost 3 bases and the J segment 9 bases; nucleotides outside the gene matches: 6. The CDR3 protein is CASSSGTSGMWQYF. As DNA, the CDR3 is TGTGCCAGCAGCTCGGGGACTAGCGGGATGTGGCAGTACTTC.

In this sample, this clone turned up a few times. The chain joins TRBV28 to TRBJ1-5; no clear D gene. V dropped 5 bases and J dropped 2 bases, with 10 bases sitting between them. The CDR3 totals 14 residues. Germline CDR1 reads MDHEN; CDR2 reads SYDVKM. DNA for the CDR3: TGTGCCAGCAGTGAGCTTGAGGGCAATCAGCCCCAGCATTTT. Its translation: CASSELEGNQPQHF.

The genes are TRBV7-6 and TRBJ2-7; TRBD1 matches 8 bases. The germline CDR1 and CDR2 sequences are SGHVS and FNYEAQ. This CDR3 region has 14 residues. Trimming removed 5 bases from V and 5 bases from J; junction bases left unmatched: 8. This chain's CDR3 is CASSPSDRGHEQYF. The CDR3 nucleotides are TGTGCCAGCAGCCCTAGTGACAGGGGTCACGAGCAGTACTTC.

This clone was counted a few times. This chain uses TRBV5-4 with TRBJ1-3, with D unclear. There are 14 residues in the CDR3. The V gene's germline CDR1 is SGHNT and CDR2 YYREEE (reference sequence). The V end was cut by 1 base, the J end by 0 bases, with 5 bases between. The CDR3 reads CASSLRSSGNTIYF. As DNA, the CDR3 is TGTGCCAGCAGCTTGCGGAGCTCTGGAAACACCATATATTTT.

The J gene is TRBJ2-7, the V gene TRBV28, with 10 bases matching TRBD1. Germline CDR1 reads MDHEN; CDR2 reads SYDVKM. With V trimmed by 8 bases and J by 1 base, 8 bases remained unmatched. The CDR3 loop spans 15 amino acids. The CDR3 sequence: CASEQGTGVSYEQYF. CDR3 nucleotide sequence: TGTGCCAGCGAACAAGGGACAGGGGTTTCCTACGAGCAGTACTTC.

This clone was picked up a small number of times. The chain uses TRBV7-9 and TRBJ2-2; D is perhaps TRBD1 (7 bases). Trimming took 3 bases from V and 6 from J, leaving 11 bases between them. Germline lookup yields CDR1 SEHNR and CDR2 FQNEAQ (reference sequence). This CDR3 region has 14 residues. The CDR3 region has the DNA TGTGCCAGCAGCTTTACAGGGGAGGCCGGGGAGCTGTTTTTT. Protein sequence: CASSFTGEAGELFF.

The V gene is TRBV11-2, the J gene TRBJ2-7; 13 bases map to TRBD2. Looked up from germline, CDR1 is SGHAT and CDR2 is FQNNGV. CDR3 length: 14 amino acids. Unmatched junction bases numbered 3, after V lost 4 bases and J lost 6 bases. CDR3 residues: CASSSTSGRGEQYF. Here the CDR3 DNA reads TGTGCCAGCAGCTCAACTAGCGGGAGGGGCGAGCAGTACTTC.

CDR3 protein: CSVAPGGDTEAFF. The CDR3 DNA is TGCAGCGTTGCCCCAGGAGGGGACACTGAAGCTTTCTTT. The chain couples TRBV29-1 to TRBJ1-1, with a weak D call TRBD1 (5 bases). This CDR3 is built from 13 residues. Germline V gives CDR1 SQVTM, CDR2 ANQGSEA. V was clipped by 4 bases and J by 3 bases, with 12 bases between them.

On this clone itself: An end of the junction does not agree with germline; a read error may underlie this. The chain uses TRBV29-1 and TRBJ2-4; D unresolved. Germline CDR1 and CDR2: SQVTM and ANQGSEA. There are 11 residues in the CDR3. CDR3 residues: CSVEIGTIEDF. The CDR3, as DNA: TGCAGCGTTGAGATTGGAACTATCGAGGACTTC.

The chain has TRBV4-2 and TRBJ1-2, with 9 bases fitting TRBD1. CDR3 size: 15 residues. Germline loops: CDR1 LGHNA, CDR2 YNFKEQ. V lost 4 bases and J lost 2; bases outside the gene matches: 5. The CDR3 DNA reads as TGTGCCAGCAGCCCCGCGACAGGGGGAAACTATGGCTACACCTTC. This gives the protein CASSPATGGNYGYTF.

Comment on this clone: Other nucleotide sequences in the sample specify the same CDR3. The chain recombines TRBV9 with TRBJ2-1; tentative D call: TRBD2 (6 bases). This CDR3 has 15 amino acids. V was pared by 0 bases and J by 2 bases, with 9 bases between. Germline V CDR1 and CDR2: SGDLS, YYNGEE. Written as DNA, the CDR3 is TGTGCCAGCAGCGTAGAAGGCGGGACCTACAATGAGCAGTTCTTC. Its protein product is CASSVEGGTYNEQFF.

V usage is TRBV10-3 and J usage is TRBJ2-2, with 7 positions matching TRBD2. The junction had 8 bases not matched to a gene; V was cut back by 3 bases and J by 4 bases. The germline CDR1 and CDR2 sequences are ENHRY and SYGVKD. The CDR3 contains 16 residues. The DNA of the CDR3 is TGTGCCATCAGTGACCGCGGGAGCGCAGGCACCGGGGAGCTGTTTTTT. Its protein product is CAISDRGSAGTGELFF.

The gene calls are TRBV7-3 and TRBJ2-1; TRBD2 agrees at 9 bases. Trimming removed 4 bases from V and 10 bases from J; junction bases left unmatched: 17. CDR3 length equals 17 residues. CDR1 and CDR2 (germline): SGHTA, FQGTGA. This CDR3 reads CASSWGIVAGEGREQFF. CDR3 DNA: TGTGCCAGCAGCTGGGGGATTGTAGCGGGAGAGGGGAGAGAGCAGTTCTTC.

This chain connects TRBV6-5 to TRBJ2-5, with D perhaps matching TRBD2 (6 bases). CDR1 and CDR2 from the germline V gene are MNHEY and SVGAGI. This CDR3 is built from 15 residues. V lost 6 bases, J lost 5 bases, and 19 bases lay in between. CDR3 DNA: TGTGCCAGCAGGGTCCCGGGACTCCTAGGGGAGACCCAGTACTTC. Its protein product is CASRVPGLLGETQYF.

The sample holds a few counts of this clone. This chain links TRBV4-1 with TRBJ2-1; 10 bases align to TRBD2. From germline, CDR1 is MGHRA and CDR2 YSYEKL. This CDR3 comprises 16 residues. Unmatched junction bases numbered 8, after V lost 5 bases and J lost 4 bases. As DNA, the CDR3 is TGCGCCAGCAGCGATCTAGCGGGGGCACCATACAATGAGCAGTTCTTC. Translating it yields CASSDLAGAPYNEQFF.

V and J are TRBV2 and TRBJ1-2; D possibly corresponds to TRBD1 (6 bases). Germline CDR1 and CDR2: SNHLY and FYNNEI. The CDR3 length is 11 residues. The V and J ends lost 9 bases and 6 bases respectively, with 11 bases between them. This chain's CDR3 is CASPGVNGYTF. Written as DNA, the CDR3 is TGTGCCAGTCCAGGGGTTAATGGCTACACCTTC.

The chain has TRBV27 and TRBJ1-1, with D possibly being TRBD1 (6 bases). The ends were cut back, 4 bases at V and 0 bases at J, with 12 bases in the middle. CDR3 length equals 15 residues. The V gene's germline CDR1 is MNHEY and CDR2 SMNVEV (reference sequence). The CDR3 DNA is TGTGCCAGCAGTTCGTGGACAGAGATGAACACTGAAGCTTTCTTT. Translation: CASSSWTEMNTEAFF.

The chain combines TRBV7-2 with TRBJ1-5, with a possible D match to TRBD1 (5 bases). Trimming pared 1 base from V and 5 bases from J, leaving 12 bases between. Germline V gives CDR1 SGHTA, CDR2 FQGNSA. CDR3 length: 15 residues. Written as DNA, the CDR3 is TGTGCCAGCAGCTTAGGGGGCGGCCGGGATCAGCCCCAGCATTTT. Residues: CASSLGGGRDQPQHF. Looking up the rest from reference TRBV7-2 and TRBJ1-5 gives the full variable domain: GAGVSQSPSNKVTEKGKDVELRCDPISGHTALYWYRQSLGQGLEFLIYFQGNSAPDKSGLPSDRFSAERTGGSVSTLTIQRTQQEDSAVYLCASSLGGGRDQPQHFGDGTRLSIL.

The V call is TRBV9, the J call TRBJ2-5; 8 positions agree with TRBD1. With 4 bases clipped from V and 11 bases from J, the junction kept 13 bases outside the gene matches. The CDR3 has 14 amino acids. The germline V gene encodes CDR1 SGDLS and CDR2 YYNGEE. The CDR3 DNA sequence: TGTGCCAGCAGCCTAAGACAGGGGACGCGTGAGCAGTACTTC. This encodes CASSLRQGTREQYF.

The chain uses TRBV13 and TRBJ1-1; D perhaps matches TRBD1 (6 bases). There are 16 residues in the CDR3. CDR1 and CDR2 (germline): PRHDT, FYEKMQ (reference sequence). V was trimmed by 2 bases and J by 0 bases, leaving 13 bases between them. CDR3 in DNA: TGTGCCAGCAGCTTACGTGGTCCAGGGGTGAACACTGAAGCTTTCTTT. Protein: CASSLRGPGVNTEAFF.

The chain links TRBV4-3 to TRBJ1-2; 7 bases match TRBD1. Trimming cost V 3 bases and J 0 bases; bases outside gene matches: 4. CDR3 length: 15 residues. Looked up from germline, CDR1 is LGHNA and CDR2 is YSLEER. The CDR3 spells CASSQDRPANYGYTF. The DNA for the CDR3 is TGCGCCAGCAGCCAGGACAGGCCAGCTAACTATGGCTACACCTTC.